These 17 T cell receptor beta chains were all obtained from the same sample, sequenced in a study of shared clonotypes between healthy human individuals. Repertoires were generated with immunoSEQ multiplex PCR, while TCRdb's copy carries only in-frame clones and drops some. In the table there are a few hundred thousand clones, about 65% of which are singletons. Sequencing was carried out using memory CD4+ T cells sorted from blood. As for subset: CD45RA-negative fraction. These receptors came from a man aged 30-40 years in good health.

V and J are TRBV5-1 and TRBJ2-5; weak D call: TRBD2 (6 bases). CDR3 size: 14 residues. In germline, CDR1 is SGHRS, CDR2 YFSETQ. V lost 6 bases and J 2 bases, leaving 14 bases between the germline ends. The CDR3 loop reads CASTVSGPQETQYF. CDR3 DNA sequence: TGCGCCAGCACCGTTAGCGGCCCACAAGAGACCCAGTACTTC. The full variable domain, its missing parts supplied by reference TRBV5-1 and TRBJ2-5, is KAGVTQTPRYLIKTRGQQVTLSCSPISGHRSVSWYQQTPGQGLQFLFEYFSETQRNKGNFPGRFSGRQFSNSRSEMNVSTLELGDSALYLCASTVSGPQETQYFGPGTRLLVL.

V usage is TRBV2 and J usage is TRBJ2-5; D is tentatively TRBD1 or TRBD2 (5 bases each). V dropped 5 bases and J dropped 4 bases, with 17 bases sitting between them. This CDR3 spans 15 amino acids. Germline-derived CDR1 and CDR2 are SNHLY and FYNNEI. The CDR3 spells CASSPSRDPGETQYF. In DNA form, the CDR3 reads TGTGCCAGCAGTCCCTCCCGGGACCCAGGAGAGACCCAGTACTTC.

The CDR3 spells CASRIAALQDTQYF. The CDR3 region has the DNA TGTGCCAGCAGGATAGCCGCCCTTCAAGATACGCAGTATTTT. The J gene is TRBJ2-3, the V gene TRBV11-2; D not resolved. The germline V and J ends were trimmed by 6 bases and 5 bases, with 15 bases remaining between them. The germline V gene has CDR1 SGHAT and CDR2 FQNNGV. CDR3 length: 14 residues. The full variable domain, rest sourced from reference TRBV11-2 and TRBJ2-3, is EAGVAQSPRYKIIEKRQSVAFWCNPISGHATLYWYQQILGQGPKLLIQFQNNGVVDDSQLPKDRFSAERLKGVDSTLKIQPAKLEDSAVYLCASRIAALQDTQYFGPGTRLTVL.

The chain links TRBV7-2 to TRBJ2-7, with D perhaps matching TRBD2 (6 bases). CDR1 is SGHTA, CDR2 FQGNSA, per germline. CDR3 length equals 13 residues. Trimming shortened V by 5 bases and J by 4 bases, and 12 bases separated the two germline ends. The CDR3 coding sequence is TGTGCCAGCAGCCCACGGGGGTCTTACGAGCAGTACTTC. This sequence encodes CASSPRGSYEQYF.

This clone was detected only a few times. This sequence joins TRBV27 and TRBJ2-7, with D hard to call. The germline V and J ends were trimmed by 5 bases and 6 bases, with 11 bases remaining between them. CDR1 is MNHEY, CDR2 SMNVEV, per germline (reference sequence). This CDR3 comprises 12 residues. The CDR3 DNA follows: TGTGCCAGCAGTACAGCCTTGGGCGAGCAGTACTTC. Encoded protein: CASSTALGEQYF.

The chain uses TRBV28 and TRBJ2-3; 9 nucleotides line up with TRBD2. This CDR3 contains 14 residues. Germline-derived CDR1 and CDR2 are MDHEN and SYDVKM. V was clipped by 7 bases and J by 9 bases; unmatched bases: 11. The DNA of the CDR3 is TGTGCCAGCATCCAAGCGGGGGGTGGGCCAACGCAGTATTTT. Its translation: CASIQAGGGPTQYF.

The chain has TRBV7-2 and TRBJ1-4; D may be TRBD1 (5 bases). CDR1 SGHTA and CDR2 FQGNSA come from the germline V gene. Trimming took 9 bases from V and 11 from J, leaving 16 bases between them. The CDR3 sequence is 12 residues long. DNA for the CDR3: TGTGCCAGTCTTGCTTCCGGGACGAAACTGTTTTTT. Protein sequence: CASLASGTKLFF.

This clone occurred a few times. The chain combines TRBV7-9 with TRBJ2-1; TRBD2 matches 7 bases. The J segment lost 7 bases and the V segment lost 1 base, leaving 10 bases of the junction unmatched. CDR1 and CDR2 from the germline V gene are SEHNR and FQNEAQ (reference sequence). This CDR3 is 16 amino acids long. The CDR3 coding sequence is TGTGCCAGCAGCTTAGGTGACCGCGGGAGTTATAATGAGCAGTTCTTC. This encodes CASSLGDRGSYNEQFF.

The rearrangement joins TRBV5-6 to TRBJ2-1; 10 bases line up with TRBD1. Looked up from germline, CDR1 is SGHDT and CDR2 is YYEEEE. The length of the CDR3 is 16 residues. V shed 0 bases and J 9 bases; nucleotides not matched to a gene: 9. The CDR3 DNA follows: TGTGCCAGCAGCTTGGAGCTAGGGACAGGGGTTGTTGAGCAGTTCTTC. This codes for CASSLELGTGVVEQFF.

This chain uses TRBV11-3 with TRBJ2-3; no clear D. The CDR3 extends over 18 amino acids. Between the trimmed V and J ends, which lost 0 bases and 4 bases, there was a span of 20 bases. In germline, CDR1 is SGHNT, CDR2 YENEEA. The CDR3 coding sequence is TGTGCCAGCAGCTTAGACGGTCGCAGCGTCTTATACCCAGATACGCAGTATTTT. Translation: CASSLDGRSVLYPDTQYF.

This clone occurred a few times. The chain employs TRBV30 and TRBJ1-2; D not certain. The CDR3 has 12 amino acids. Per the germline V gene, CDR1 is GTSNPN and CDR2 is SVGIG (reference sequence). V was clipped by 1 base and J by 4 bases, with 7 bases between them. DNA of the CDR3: TGTGCCTGGAGTGGTACTGGCTATGGCTACACCTTC. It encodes CAWSGTGYGYTF.

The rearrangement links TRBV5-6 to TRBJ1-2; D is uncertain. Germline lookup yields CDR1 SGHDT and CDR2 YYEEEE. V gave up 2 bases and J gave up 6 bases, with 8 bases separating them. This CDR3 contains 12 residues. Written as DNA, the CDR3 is TGTGCCAGCAGCTTCTTAACGGATGGCTACACCTTC. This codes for CASSFLTDGYTF.

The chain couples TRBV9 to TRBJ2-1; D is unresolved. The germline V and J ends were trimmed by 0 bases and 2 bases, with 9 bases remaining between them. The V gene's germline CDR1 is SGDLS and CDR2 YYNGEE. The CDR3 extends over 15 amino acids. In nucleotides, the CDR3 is TGTGCCAGCAGCGTAGGACAAAAGACCTACAATGAGCAGTTCTTC. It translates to CASSVGQKTYNEQFF.

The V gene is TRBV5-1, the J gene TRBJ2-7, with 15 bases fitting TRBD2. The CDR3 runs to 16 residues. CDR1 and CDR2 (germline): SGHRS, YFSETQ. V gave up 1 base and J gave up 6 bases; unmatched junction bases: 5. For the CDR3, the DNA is TGCGCCAGCAGCTTGCGAGGGACTAGCGGGAGGAGCGAGCAGTACTTC. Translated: CASSLRGTSGRSEQYF.

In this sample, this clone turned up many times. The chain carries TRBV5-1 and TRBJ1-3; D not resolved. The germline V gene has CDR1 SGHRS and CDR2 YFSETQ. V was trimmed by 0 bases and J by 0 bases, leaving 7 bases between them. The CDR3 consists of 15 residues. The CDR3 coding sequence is TGCGCCAGCAGCTTGGAACCGAGCTCTGGAAACACCATATATTTT. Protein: CASSLEPSSGNTIYF.

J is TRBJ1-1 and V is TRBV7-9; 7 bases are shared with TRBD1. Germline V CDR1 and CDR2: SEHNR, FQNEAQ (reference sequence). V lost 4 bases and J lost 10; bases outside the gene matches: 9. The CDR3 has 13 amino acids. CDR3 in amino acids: CASSSYRGGPAFF. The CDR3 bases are TGTGCCAGCAGCTCCTACCGAGGGGGCCCAGCTTTCTTT.

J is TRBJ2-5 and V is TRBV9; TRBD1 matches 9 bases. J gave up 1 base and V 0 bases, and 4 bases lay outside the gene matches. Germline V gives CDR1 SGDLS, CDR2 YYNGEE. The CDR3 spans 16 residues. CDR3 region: CASSVGGQGAQETQYF. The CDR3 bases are TGTGCCAGCAGCGTAGGGGGACAGGGAGCCCAAGAGACCCAGTACTTC. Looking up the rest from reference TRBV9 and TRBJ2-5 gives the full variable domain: DSGVTQTPKHLITATGQRVTLRCSPRSGDLSVYWYQQSLDQGLQFLIQYYNGEERAKGNILERFSAQQFPDLHSELNLSSLELGDSALYFCASSVGGQGAQETQYFGPGTRLLVL.